Below, 2 T cell receptor beta chains from the same sample are listed, as sequenced in a study of shared T cell receptors in the human thymus. Only in-frame clones appear in the TCRdb table, and some are missing; sequencing was by immunoSEQ multiplex PCR. The table has hundreds of thousands of clones, over 75% seen once; the top ten hold 0.0094%. A further study also used this sample, focusing on human thymus T cells.

Sequenced sample: thymocytes. These receptors all come from a boy under two years old with a congenital heart defect.

This chain connects TRBV11-2 to TRBJ1-6, with D unclear. Deletions cut 3 bases from V and 0 bases from J, with 6 bases between. CDR1 is SGHAT, CDR2 FQNNGV, per germline. The CDR3 has 15 amino acids. DNA for the CDR3: TGTGCCAGCAGCTTCGGGAGCTCCTATAATTCACCCCTCCACTTT. It encodes CASSFGSSYNSPLHF.

In nucleotides, the CDR3 is TGTGCCAGCAGTTTATCCAGGACAGGGGGAGGGAATGAGCAGTTCTTC. This encodes CASSLSRTGGGNEQFF. This chain uses TRBV28 with TRBJ2-1; TRBD1 agrees at 10 bases. Germline CDR1 MDHEN, CDR2 SYDVKM. CDR3 size: 16 residues. The trim removed 1 base at V and 7 bases at J, leaving 7 bases unmatched.